Below, one T cell receptor (beta chain) is given with its context. The data were obtained in a study of blood T cell repertoires in COVID-19. The wider study: Samples of COVID-19 (acute and convalescent) were obtained from the United States, Italy and Spain. T cells, B-cell-depleted T cells, or PBMCs supplied cDNA or gDNA.

This CDR3 has 15 residues. The data were produced by immunoSEQ multiplex PCR, yet TCRdb's version contains in-frame clones alone and is incomplete. The table records about 150,000 clones, 85% of them present only once. Enrollment of patients from Seattle took place during active infection, with longitudinal follow-up. This receptor was taken from a woman aged 55-75 years with COVID-19, enrolled during active disease. The genes are TRBV7-5 and TRBJ2-5; the table's D gene call, TRBD2, was not cross checked with the DNA. TRBV7-5 is noted as a pseudogene. The specimen was peripheral blood. The CDR3: CARSRLAGGLETQYF. CDR3 coding DNA: TGTGCCAGAAGCAGACTAGCGGGGGGTCTGGAGACCCAGTACTTC.